The rows below give T cell receptor beta chains drawn from one sample of a study of blood T cell repertoires in COVID-19. Sequencing used immunoSEQ multiplex PCR; TCRdb keeps in-frame clones, though not all of them. The data hold 80,000 to 95,000 clones, with roughly 83% observed a single time. Specimen: peripheral blood. These receptors were collected from a woman older than 75 with active or convalescent COVID-19. The CDR3 runs from the conserved cysteine through the conserved F or W. The D gene is left open where the match is weak. Only some rows state a clone size, as once, few, many or a class for expanded clones.

>NA|TRBJ1-4|TRBD1|TRBV7-6
CASSSGQGAGSEKLFF
TGTGCCAGCAGTTCAGGACAGGGGGCGGGTAGCGAAAAACTGTTTTTT
>NA|TRBJ2-3|TRBD2|TRBV5-1
CASRNLLTSGGANTQYF
TGCGCCAGCAGAAACCTATTGACTAGCGGGGGGGCAAATACGCAGTATTTT
>NA|TRBJ1-5|TRBD1|TRBV19
CASTPGQGHQPQHF
TGTGCCAGTACTCCCGGACAGGGGCATCAGCCCCAGCATTTT
>NA|TRBJ1-2|NA|TRBV19
CASSLQTSGYTF
TGTGCCAGTAGTCTGCAGACTAGTGGCTACACCTTC
>NA|TRBJ2-7|NA|TRBV4-1
CASSQGRAYEQYF
TGCGCCAGCAGCCAAGGACGGGCCTACGAGCAGTACTTC
>NA|TRBJ2-2|NA|TRBV21-1
CASSTSPCPMDKGYTGELFF
TGTGCCAGCAGCACCTCACCCTGCCCCATGGATAAGGGGTACACCGGGGAGCTGTTTTTT
>NA|TRBJ2-7|TRBD1|TRBV5-1
CASSLAAGTGADEQYF
TGCGCCAGCAGCTTGGCCGCCGGGACAGGGGCGGACGAGCAGTACTTC
>NA|TRBJ1-2|TRBD1|TRBV5-6
CASSLPTGVRGYTF
TGTGCCAGCAGCTTGCCTACAGGGGTACGTGGCTACACCTTC
>once|TRBJ2-7|TRBD2|TRBV30
CAWSPFTSGGEQYF
TGTGCCTGGAGCCCCTTCACTAGCGGGGGGGAGCAGTACTTC
>NA|TRBJ1-2|NA|TRBV5-4
CASRIGGGGTNYGYTF
TGTGCCAGCAGAATTGGGGGAGGTGGAACTAACTATGGCTACACCTTC
>NA|TRBJ1-1|NA|TRBV5-1
CASSLVPGVPEAFF
TGCGCCAGCAGCTTGGTACCCGGGGTCCCTGAAGCTTTCTTT
>NA|TRBJ1-6|NA|TRBV6-2/TRBV6-3
CASSGTSVLNSPLHF
TGTGCCAGCAGCGGGACTTCGGTATTAAATTCACCCCTCCACTTT
>NA|TRBJ2-7|TRBD2|TRBV7-3
CASSFSGGAFVEQYF
TGTGCCAGCAGCTTTAGCGGGGGGGCTTTCGTCGAGCAGTACTTC
>NA|TRBJ1-4|TRBD1|TRBV15
CATSRDRANEKLFF
TGTGCCACCAGCAGGGACAGGGCTAATGAAAAACTGTTTTTT
>once|TRBJ2-2|NA|TRBV5-1
CASSSGLAGELFF
TGCGCCAGCAGCTCAGGGTTGGCCGGGGAGCTGTTTTTT
>NA|TRBJ2-1|NA|TRBV18
CASSQVRGRRANEQFF
TGTGCCAGCTCCCAGGTACGGGGGAGACGGGCTAATGAGCAGTTCTTC
>NA|TRBJ1-4|NA|TRBV11-2
CASSLGGRWEKLFF
TGTGCCAGCAGCTTAGGGGGGCGGTGGGAAAAACTGTTTTTT
>NA|TRBJ2-7|NA|TRBV5-6
CASRSGIRDSVYEQYF
TGTGCCAGCAGAAGCGGCATCCGGGACTCAGTCTACGAGCAGTACTTC
>NA|TRBJ2-1|TRBD2|TRBV28
CASSFPGVAGGNEQFF
TGTGCCAGCAGTTTCCCCGGGGTAGCGGGGGGTAATGAGCAGTTCTTC
>NA|TRBJ1-1|NA|TRBV28
CASSPLNTEAFF
TGTGCCAGCAGTCCCCTTAACACTGAAGCTTTCTTT
>NA|TRBJ1-4|NA|TRBV7-2
CASSSLFGGGEKLFF
TGTGCCAGCAGCTCTTTATTCGGGGGTGGGGAAAAACTGTTTTTT
>NA|TRBJ1-4|NA|TRBV19
CASSTQDGPWEKLFF
TGTGCCAGTAGTACACAGGACGGACCTTGGGAAAAACTGTTTTTT
>NA|TRBJ1-2|TRBD1|TRBV5-4
CASSHSRGLNYGYTF
TGTGCCAGCAGCCATAGTAGGGGGCTAAACTATGGCTACACCTTC
>NA|TRBJ1-4|TRBD1|TRBV5-1
CASSLIQGAGEKLFF
TGCGCCAGCAGCTTGATCCAGGGGGCTGGTGAAAAACTGTTTTTT
>NA|TRBJ1-3|NA|TRBV5-1
CASSTSGTPGNTIYF
TGCGCCAGCAGCACCTCCGGGACACCGGGAAACACCATATATTTT
>NA|TRBJ2-3|TRBD2|TRBV24-1
CATSEGGRADTQYF
TGTGCCACCAGTGAGGGCGGGAGAGCGGATACGCAGTATTTT
>NA|TRBJ1-2|TRBD1|TRBV29-1
CSGLTGGPNYTF
TGCAGCGGGCTGACAGGGGGCCCCAACTACACCTTC
>NA|TRBJ2-2|NA|TRBV10-3
CAISKPTNTGELFF
TGTGCCATCAGTAAGCCGACGAACACCGGGGAGCTGTTTTTT
>NA|TRBJ2-4|TRBD1|TRBV2
CASQGDRGYNIQYF
TGTGCCTCCCAAGGGGACAGGGGATATAACATTCAGTACTTC
>NA|TRBJ1-3|NA|TRBV2
CASSRYDPGQFGNTIYF
TGTGCCAGCAGCCGATACGACCCCGGACAGTTTGGAAACACCATATATTTT
>NA|TRBJ2-5|NA|TRBV2
CASSATSGLGGSETQYF
TGTGCCAGCAGTGCAACATCGGGTCTGGGGGGTTCGGAGACCCAGTACTTC
>NA|TRBJ1-1|NA|TRBV28
CASSRGGLEAFF
TGTGCCAGCAGTCGGGGGGGGCTTGAAGCTTTCTTT
>NA|TRBJ2-3|NA|TRBV19
CASSIDLAGTDTQYF
TGTGCCAGTAGTATAGATCTGGCGGGGACAGATACGCAGTATTTT
>few|TRBJ2-3|NA|TRBV6-6
CASSLGVYSDSTDTQYF
TGTGCCAGCAGTCTCGGGGTTTATAGCGACAGCACAGATACGCAGTATTTT
>NA|TRBJ2-3|NA|TRBV11-3
CASSLEGGGRDTQYF
TGTGCCAGCAGCTTAGAAGGCGGAGGACGAGATACGCAGTATTTT
>NA|TRBJ1-3|NA|TRBV10-3
CATTGSAGNTIYF
TGTGCCACCACGGGGTCCGCTGGAAACACCATATATTTT
>NA|TRBJ2-7|NA|TRBV6-2/TRBV6-3
CASSSKYEQYF
TGTGCCAGCAGTTCCAAATACGAGCAGTACTTC
>NA|TRBJ1-2|NA|TRBV10-3
CAISEPTGNYGYTF
TGTGCCATCAGTGAGCCTACAGGAAACTATGGCTACACCTTC
>NA|TRBJ1-1|NA|TRBV29-1
CSVDAVTQNTEAFF
TGCAGCGTTGATGCTGTGACACAGAACACTGAAGCTTTCTTT
>once|TRBJ2-1|NA|TRBV6-2/TRBV6-3
CASSRSLASYNEQFF
TGTGCCAGCAGCCGAAGCTTAGCATCCTACAATGAGCAGTTCTTC
>NA|TRBJ1-2|TRBD1|TRBV16
CASTAGSQGSNYGYTF
TGTGCCAGCACCGCAGGGTCACAGGGGTCTAACTATGGCTACACCTTC
>few|TRBJ2-6|NA|TRBV15
CATSRGRGGGANVLTF
TGTGCCACCAGCAGAGGCCGGGGAGGTGGGGCCAACGTCCTGACTTTC
>once|TRBJ2-1|TRBD2|TRBV7-9
CASSLWTSGIEYEQFF
TGTGCCAGCAGCCTCTGGACTAGCGGGATAGAATATGAGCAGTTCTTC
>few|TRBJ1-1|NA|TRBV24-1
CATESNMNTEAFF
TGTGCCACCGAAAGTAACATGAACACTGAAGCTTTCTTT
>few|TRBJ2-5|NA|TRBV2
CASSPHRTLQETQYF
TGTGCCAGCAGTCCCCATCGGACACTCCAAGAGACCCAGTACTTC
>NA|TRBJ2-7|TRBD2|TRBV7-8
CASIPSRTSGPYEQYF
TGTGCCAGCATTCCGAGCCGGACTAGCGGGCCTTACGAGCAGTACTTC
>NA|TRBJ1-1|NA|TRBV7-2
CASSLITTFEAFF
TGTGCCAGCAGCTTAATAACTACCTTTGAAGCTTTCTTT
>few|TRBJ1-3|NA|TRBV21-1
CARPGSSGNTIYF
TGTGCCAGACCAGGCAGCTCTGGAAACACCATATATTTT
>NA|TRBJ1-2|NA|TRBV6-1
CASSEATRVSGYTF
TGTGCCAGCAGTGAAGCGACTCGGGTGAGTGGCTACACCTTC
>NA|TRBJ2-7|NA|TRBV2
CASTRTVTPGEQYF
TGTGCCAGCACCAGAACTGTTACCCCGGGCGAGCAGTACTTC
>NA|TRBJ2-3|NA|TRBV27
CASSWSVGTDTQYF
TGTGCCAGCAGTTGGAGCGTAGGAACAGATACGCAGTATTTT
>NA|TRBJ1-3|NA|TRBV28
CASSLSVWAQSSGNTIYF
TGTGCCAGCAGTTTATCGGTCTGGGCGCAGAGCTCTGGAAACACCATATATTTT
>NA|TRBJ1-1|TRBD1|TRBV2
CASRAGQMNTEAFF
TGTGCCAGCAGGGCGGGACAGATGAACACTGAAGCTTTCTTT
>NA|TRBJ1-5|NA|TRBV27
CASSYHGHPVIPQPQHF
TGTGCCAGCAGTTACCATGGACACCCGGTCATCCCTCAGCCCCAGCATTTT